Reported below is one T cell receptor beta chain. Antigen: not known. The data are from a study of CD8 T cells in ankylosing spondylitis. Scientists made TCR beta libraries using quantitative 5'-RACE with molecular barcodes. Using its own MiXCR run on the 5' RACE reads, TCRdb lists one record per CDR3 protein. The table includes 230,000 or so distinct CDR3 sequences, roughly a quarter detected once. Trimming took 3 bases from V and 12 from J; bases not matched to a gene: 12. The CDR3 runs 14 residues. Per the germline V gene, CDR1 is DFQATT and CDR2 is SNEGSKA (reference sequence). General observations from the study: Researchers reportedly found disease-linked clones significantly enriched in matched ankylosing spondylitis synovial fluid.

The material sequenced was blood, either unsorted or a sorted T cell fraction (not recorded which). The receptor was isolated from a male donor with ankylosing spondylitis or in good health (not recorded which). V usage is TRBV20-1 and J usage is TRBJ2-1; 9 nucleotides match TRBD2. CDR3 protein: CSARGTSRNWAQFF. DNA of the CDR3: TGCAGTGCTAGGGGGACTAGCAGGAACTGGGCGCAGTTCTTC.